This T cell receptor (beta chain) was retrieved from a study of blood T cell repertoires in COVID-19. Trimming cost V 4 bases and J 7 bases; bases outside gene matches: 9. Germline CDR1 reads SGHNT; CDR2 reads YYREEE (reference sequence). This CDR3 contains 16 residues. Produced via immunoSEQ multiplex PCR; TCRdb's table is partial and in-frame only. The sample records some 300,000 clones, over 75% being singletons. Sequencing was performed on PBMCs or T cells enriched from blood (not recorded which). The chain is built from TRBV5-4 and TRBJ1-6; 9 nucleotides match TRBD1. The clonotype was recovered from a man aged 25 to 40 who had recovered from COVID-19. The CDR3 coding sequence is TGTGCCAGCAGCGCGGCCGGGACAGGGAAAAATTCACCCCTCCACTTT. This codes for CASSAAGTGKNSPLHF.